These 12 T cell receptor beta chains share one sample of origin, sequenced in a study of T cells in Graves' hyperthyroidism and ophthalmopathy. Researchers took RNA transcripts and amplified the TCR beta CDR3 regions from them. The study used the HTBI primer set for a first-round RT-PCR of the TCR CDR3. TCRdb itself ran the multiplex PCR reads through MiXCR, one entry per CDR3 protein. This repertoire shows about 380,000 distinct CDR3 sequences, less than 20% found once; its top ten account for around 40%. What was sequenced was blood. All receptors derive from a man younger than 30 with Graves' ophthalmopathy.

In this sample, this clonotype turned up many times. The rearrangement links TRBV10-3 to TRBJ1-5; TRBD1 is a possible D gene (5 bases). V was pared by 2 bases and J by 3 bases, with 8 bases between. Germline CDR1 and CDR2: ENHRY and SYGVKD. The CDR3 contains 14 residues. The CDR3 here is CAISEPGTNQPQHF. CDR3 DNA: TGTGCCATCAGTGAGCCAGGGACCAATCAGCCCCAGCATTTT.

This clonotype was seen a single time. This chain uses TRBV4-1 with TRBJ1-6, with D possibly matching TRBD1 (6 bases). This CDR3 spans 16 amino acids. Trimming removed 2 bases from V and 7 bases from J, with 15 bases in between. Germline lookup yields CDR1 MGHRA and CDR2 YSYEKL. The DNA for the CDR3 is TGCGCCAGCAGCCAACCAACAGGGTATGCGAATTCACCCCTCCACTTT. Translated, it gives CASSQPTGYANSPLHF.

The chain joins TRBV10-3 to TRBJ2-7; TRBD1 agrees at 8 bases. The CDR3 is 14 amino acids. Germline values: CDR1 ENHRY, CDR2 SYGVKD. Trimming removed 4 bases from V and 3 bases from J; junction bases left unmatched: 5. The CDR3 region is CAISAQGGFYEQYF. CDR3 sequence (DNA): TGTGCCATCAGTGCACAGGGGGGTTTCTACGAGCAGTACTTC.

Concerning this clonotype: Given a much more abundant clone one base away, this may be a read error. The conserved phenylalanine or tryptophan normally closing the CDR3 is absent here, so this likely arose from a read error. This chain uses TRBV2 with TRBJ1-5; D gene uncertain. The CDR3 has 13 amino acids. The ends were cut back, 5 bases at V and 7 bases at J, with 12 bases in the middle. Germline V gene sequence: CDR1 SNHLY, CDR2 FYNNEI. The CDR3 protein is CASSFDWRQPQHL. The CDR3, as DNA: TGTGCCAGCAGTTTCGACTGGAGGCAGCCCCAGCATCTT.

This clonotype came up many times. The chain carries TRBV5-1 and TRBJ1-1; a possible D gene is TRBD1 (5 bases). The CDR3 spans 15 residues. Germline assignment: CDR1 SGHRS and CDR2 YFSETQ. V lost 4 bases to trimming and J lost 4 bases, with 17 bases between them. CDR3 sequence reads: CASSNGRGALTEAFF. The CDR3 DNA is TGCGCCAGCAGCAATGGACGAGGGGCTCTCACTGAAGCTTTCTTT.

This clonotype was detected many times. The gene calls are TRBV5-1 and TRBJ2-7, with 8 positions matching TRBD2. The CDR3 totals 14 residues. The ends lost 4 bases at V and 6 bases at J; junction bases unmatched: 9. Germline V CDR1 and CDR2: SGHRS, YFSETQ. DNA of the CDR3: TGCGCCAGCAGCCCCGGGGGGGATGGACTCGAGCAGTACTTC. This translates into CASSPGGDGLEQYF.

V usage is TRBV27 and J usage is TRBJ2-5; TRBD2 matches 10 bases. The trim removed 6 bases at V and 4 bases at J, leaving 8 bases unmatched. Germline CDR1 reads MNHEY; CDR2 reads SMNVEV (reference sequence). There are 15 residues in the CDR3. The DNA of the CDR3 is TGTGCCAGCAGCATATATCTAGCGGGGGTAGAGACCCAGTACTTC. Its translation: CASSIYLAGVETQYF.

This sequence joins TRBV6-1 and TRBJ1-4; 7 nucleotides match TRBD1. CDR1 MNHNS and CDR2 SASEGT come from the germline V gene. CDR3 length: 17 amino acids. V was clipped by 0 bases and J by 8 bases; unmatched bases: 12. CDR3 bases: TGTGCCAGCAGTGAAGCTATGGGGAACAGGGGTTTCGAAAAACTGTTTTTT. It encodes CASSEAMGNRGFEKLFF.

The rearrangement links TRBV5-5 to TRBJ1-5, with D possibly TRBD1 on 5 matching bases. Germline-derived CDR1 and CDR2 are SGHKS and YYEKEE (reference sequence). Trimming took 1 base from V and 4 from J, leaving 12 bases between them. CDR3 length equals 15 residues. Here the CDR3 DNA reads TGTGCCAGCAGCTTGTGGGGGATTGGGAATCAGCCCCAGCATTTT. Translated, it gives CASSLWGIGNQPQHF. Full variable domain (missing parts from reference TRBV5-5 and TRBJ1-5): DAGVTQSPTHLIKTRGQQVTLRCSPISGHKSVSWYQQVLGQGPQFIFQYYEKEERGRGNFPDRFSARQFPNYSSELNVNALLLGDSALYLCASSLWGIGNQPQHFGDGTRLSIL.

This clonotype has ten or more counts. V and J are TRBV7-8 and TRBJ2-7, with 10 bases matching TRBD2. Germline loops: CDR1 SGHVS, CDR2 FQNEAQ. The length of the CDR3 is 14 residues. Trimming took 9 bases from V and 0 from J; bases not matched to a gene: 5. CDR3 sequence (DNA): TGTGCCAGTTGTGAGCGGGAGGGCTCCTACGAGCAGTACTTC. Translation: CASCEREGSYEQYF.

This clonotype has only a few counts. This rearrangement joins TRBV11-3 to TRBJ1-2, with 9 bases aligning to TRBD1. The germline CDR1 and CDR2 sequences are SGHNT and YENEEA. The trim removed 5 bases at V and 7 bases at J, leaving 8 bases unmatched. The CDR3 is 14 amino acids. The CDR3 here is CASSGDRVTPGYTF. In nucleotides, the CDR3 is TGTGCCAGCAGCGGGGACAGGGTTACCCCTGGCTACACCTTC.

The chain uses TRBV24-1 and TRBJ1-3, with D unresolved. The CDR3 loop spans 11 amino acids. Germline lookup yields CDR1 KGHDR and CDR2 SFDVKD. V was trimmed by 6 bases and J by 4 bases, leaving 3 bases between them. CDR3 in DNA: TGTGCCACCAGTTTCGGAAACACCATATATTTT. Amino acids: CATSFGNTIYF.